A selection of T cell receptor beta chains follows, all from one sample in a study of cytomegalovirus exposure and HLA in healthy donors. Assay: immunoSEQ multiplex PCR; the TCRdb copy retains only in-frame clones and omits some. The table has tens of thousands of clones, around 81% seen once. Specimen: PBMCs. These receptors were taken from a male donor in good health and CMV-seronegative. Each CDR3 is given with its conserved first and last residue. A D gene is named only where the DNA matches it firmly. Clone sizes are given selectively: once, few, many, or a class where the clone is expanded.

>TRBJ2-7|-|-|TRBV4-3
CASSQDLSGQTVTYEQYF
TGCGCCAGCAGCCAAGATCTATCTGGGCAGACGGTGACCTACGAGCAGTACTTC
>TRBJ2-7|-|few|TRBV6-5
CASRPPGYEQYF
TGTGCCAGCAGGCCTCCCGGCTACGAGCAGTACTTC
>TRBJ1-1|-|-|TRBV9
CASSVALRGNTEAFF
TGTGCCAGCAGCGTAGCCCTCAGGGGAAACACTGAAGCTTTCTTT
>TRBJ1-1|TRBD1|-|TRBV11-2
CASTGDSPEAFF
TGTGCCAGTACGGGGGACAGTCCTGAAGCTTTCTTT
>TRBJ2-3|TRBD2|-|TRBV29-1
CSVKRASGADTQYF
TGCAGCGTTAAGCGGGCTAGCGGGGCAGATACGCAGTATTTT
>TRBJ2-2|TRBD1|few|TRBV5-6
CASSSGTGANTGELFF
TGTGCCAGCAGCTCGGGGACAGGGGCGAACACCGGGGAGCTGTTTTTT
>TRBJ2-7|-|-|TRBV29-1
CSVGVGRNYEQYF
TGCAGCGTTGGGGTGGGCAGGAACTACGAGCAGTACTTC
>TRBJ2-1|TRBD2|-|TRBV5-3
CARSLVGREGNEQFF
TGTGCCAGAAGCTTGGTTGGAAGGGAGGGCAATGAGCAGTTCTTC
>TRBJ1-1|-|-|TRBV11-2
CASSFEVNTEAFF
TGTGCCAGCAGCTTCGAGGTGAACACTGAAGCTTTCTTT
>TRBJ1-5|-|-|TRBV2
CASSPYGSSNQPQHF
TGTGCCAGCAGCCCATACGGGAGCAGCAATCAGCCCCAGCATTTT
>TRBJ1-6|TRBD1|-|TRBV2
CASSDWTGSNSPLHF
TGTGCCAGCAGTGACTGGACAGGGTCTAATTCACCCCTCCACTTT
>TRBJ2-5|-|-|TRBV7-6
CASSLAGGLRETQYF
TGTGCCAGCAGCTTAGCCGGCGGGCTGAGGGAGACCCAGTACTTC
>TRBJ1-2|-|-|TRBV4-3
CASSQFTVGPYGYTF
TGCGCCAGCAGCCAATTTACTGTGGGGCCCTATGGCTACACCTTC
>TRBJ2-7|-|-|TRBV15
CATSRDPSYEQYF
TGTGCCACCAGCAGAGACCCTTCCTACGAGCAGTACTTC
>TRBJ1-4|-|once|TRBV6-6
CASSYGPGINEKLFF
TGTGCCAGCAGTTACGGGCCAGGGATTAATGAAAAACTGTTTTTT
>TRBJ1-1|-|-|TRBV7-2
CASSLGRSNTEAFF
TGTGCCAGCAGCTTAGGCAGATCGAACACTGAAGCTTTCTTT
>TRBJ1-1|-|once|TRBV29-1
CSVEPDTEAFF
TGCAGCGTTGAACCTGACACTGAAGCTTTCTTT
>TRBJ2-5|-|-|TRBV7-8
CASSPYFQETQYF
TGTGCCAGCAGCCCGTACTTCCAAGAGACCCAGTACTTC
>TRBJ2-1|TRBD2|-|TRBV18
CASSPPAPGTTQFF
TGTGCCAGCTCACCACCTGCCCCCGGGACTACGCAGTTCTTC
>TRBJ2-5|-|-|TRBV7-2
CASSLGVSDQETQYF
TGTGCCAGCAGCTTAGGGGTAAGCGACCAAGAGACCCAGTACTTC
>TRBJ2-1|TRBD1|-|TRBV7-8
CASSSTGTSYNEQFF
TGTGCCAGCAGCTCGACAGGGACATCATACAATGAGCAGTTCTTC
>TRBJ1-1|-|-|TRBV12-2
CASRLVPLPVRVANTEAFF
TGTGCAAGTCGCTTAGTCCCCCTCCCAGTGAGGGTGGCGAACACTGAAGCTTTCTTT
>TRBJ1-2|-|-|TRBV28
CASSFLYGYTF
TGTGCCAGCAGTTTTCTGTATGGCTACACCTTC
>TRBJ2-2|TRBD1|once|TRBV5-1
CASSLEGQGTRELFF
TGCGCCAGCAGCTTGGAGGGACAGGGTACCCGGGAGCTGTTTTTT
>TRBJ1-1|-|few|TRBV7-9
CASSIDAWSPMNTEAFF
TGTGCCAGCAGCATAGATGCTTGGAGTCCCATGAACACTGAAGCTTTCTTT
>TRBJ1-6|-|-|TRBV5-4
CASSSSSSRNSPLHF
TGTGCCAGCAGCTCCTCGTCCTCCCGTAATTCACCCCTCCACTTT
>TRBJ2-2|-|-|TRBV4-1
CASSQVDSTGELFF
TGCGCCAGCAGCCAAGTCGACTCGACCGGGGAGCTGTTTTTT
>TRBJ1-2|-|once|TRBV11-2
CASSLAQVAELHYGYTF
TGTGCCAGCAGCTTAGCACAGGTCGCCGAGCTACACTATGGCTACACCTTC
>TRBJ1-1|TRBD1|-|TRBV7-2
CASSAQGGVMNTEAFF
TGTGCCAGCAGCGCACAGGGGGGGGTTATGAACACTGAAGCTTTCTTT
>TRBJ1-1|-|-|TRBV7-8
CASSLVPGGKTEAFF
TGTGCCAGCAGCTTAGTTCCGGGGGGTAAGACTGAAGCTTTCTTT